The clone carrying this T cell receptor (beta chain) was seen only a few times. This specimen belongs to a study of response to subunit inactivated influenza vaccine. TCRdb analysed the RT-PCR reads with MiXCR anew, one entry per CDR3 protein. The sample carries about 570,000 distinct CDR3 sequences, approximately 10% recorded once. The CDR3 is made up of 16 amino acids. V shed 3 bases, J shed 1 base, and the junction held 2 bases outside the gene matches. Per the germline V gene, CDR1 is SGHRS and CDR2 is YFSETQ. These same records also appear under a second study, on T cells expressing NK-cell markers. As reported in that work: Libraries used 5'RACE template switching adding universal primer site and UMIs. The study sequenced eight donors, seven HCMV-seropositive and one seronegative. NKG2C+ dominant clonotypes from roughly 6 donors made up about 1.0-7.0% of CD8+ T cells. Certain NKG2C+ T cell clones were expanded, and their HCMV specificity remained unclear.

This TCR was recovered from a man in his forties or fifties who received an inactivated influenza vaccine. The V gene is TRBV5-1, the J gene TRBJ2-2, with TRBD1 identical over 11 bases. Material: PBMCs from blood, obtained on the day of vaccination. CDR3 loop: CASSWTGGGNTGELFF. In nucleotides, the CDR3 is TGCGCCAGCAGCTGGACAGGGGGCGGGAACACCGGGGAGCTGTTTTTT.